This T cell receptor (beta chain) came from a study of shared clonotypes between healthy human individuals. The CDR3 is made up of 14 amino acids. V was clipped by 2 bases and J by 7 bases; unmatched bases: 5. The germline CDR1 and CDR2 sequences are SGHRS and YFSETQ. Naive CD8 cells lacked CD45RO, underwent positive selection for CCR7 and left out terminally differentiated effector memory CD45RA+ cells. The data were produced by immunoSEQ multiplex PCR, yet TCRdb's version contains in-frame clones alone and is incomplete. Among 2 million or so clones, about 95% were seen once, and the ten largest hold about 1.1%.

The chain links TRBV5-1 to TRBJ2-2, with 7 bases that match TRBD1. This TCR was recovered from a man aged 18-30 years in good health. The sample taken for sequencing was naive CD8+ T cells sorted from blood. DNA for the CDR3: TGCGCCAGCAGCTTAGACAGGGCTAGCGGGGAGCTGTTTTTT. Protein: CASSLDRASGELFF. Variable domain in full (rest from reference TRBV5-1 and TRBJ2-2): KAGVTQTPRYLIKTRGQQVTLSCSPISGHRSVSWYQQTPGQGLQFLFEYFSETQRNKGNFPGRFSGRQFSNSRSEMNVSTLELGDSALYLCASSLDRASGELFFGEGSRLTVL.